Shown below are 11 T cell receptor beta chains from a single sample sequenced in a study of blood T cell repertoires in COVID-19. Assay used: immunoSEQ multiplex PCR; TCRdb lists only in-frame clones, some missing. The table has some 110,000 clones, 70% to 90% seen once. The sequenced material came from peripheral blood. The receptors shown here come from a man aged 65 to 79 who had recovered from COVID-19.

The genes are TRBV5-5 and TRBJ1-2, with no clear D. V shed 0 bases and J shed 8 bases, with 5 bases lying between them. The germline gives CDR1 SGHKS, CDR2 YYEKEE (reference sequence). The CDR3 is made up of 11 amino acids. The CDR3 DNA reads TGTGCCAGCAGCTTGGTCGGGGGCTACACCTTC. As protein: CASSLVGGYTF.

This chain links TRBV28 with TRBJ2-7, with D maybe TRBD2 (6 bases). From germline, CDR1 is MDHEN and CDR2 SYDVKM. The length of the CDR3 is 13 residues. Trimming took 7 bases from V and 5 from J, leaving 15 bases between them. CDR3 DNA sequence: TGTGCCAGCACCGGCGGGGCGCGGGACGAGCAGTACTTC. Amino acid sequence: CASTGGARDEQYF.

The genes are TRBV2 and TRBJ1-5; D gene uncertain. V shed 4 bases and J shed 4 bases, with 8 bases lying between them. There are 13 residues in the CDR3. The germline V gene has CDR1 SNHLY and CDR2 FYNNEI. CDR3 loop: CASSGGGNQPQHF. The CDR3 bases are TGTGCCAGCAGTGGTGGAGGAAATCAGCCCCAGCATTTT.

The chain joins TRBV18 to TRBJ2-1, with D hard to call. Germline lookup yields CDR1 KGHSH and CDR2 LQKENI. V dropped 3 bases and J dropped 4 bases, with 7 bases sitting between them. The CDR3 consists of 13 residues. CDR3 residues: CASSPPGYNEQFF. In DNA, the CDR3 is TGTGCCAGCTCACCCCCAGGTTACAATGAGCAGTTCTTC.

This chain's CDR3 is CASTITISPLTGINTEAFF. The CDR3 DNA follows: TGTGCCAGCACCATTACCATATCGCCGTTAACAGGGATAAACACTGAAGCTTTCTTT. The V call is TRBV27, the J call TRBJ1-1; D may be TRBD1 (6 bases). Germline values: CDR1 MNHEY, CDR2 SMNVEV (reference sequence). This CDR3 contains 19 residues. Between the trimmed V and J ends, which lost 7 bases and 2 bases, there was a span of 29 bases.

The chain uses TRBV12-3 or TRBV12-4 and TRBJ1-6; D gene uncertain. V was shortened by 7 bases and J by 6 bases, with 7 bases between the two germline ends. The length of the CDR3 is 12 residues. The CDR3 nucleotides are TGTGCCAGCAAACAGAGTAATTCACCCCTCCACTTT. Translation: CASKQSNSPLHF.

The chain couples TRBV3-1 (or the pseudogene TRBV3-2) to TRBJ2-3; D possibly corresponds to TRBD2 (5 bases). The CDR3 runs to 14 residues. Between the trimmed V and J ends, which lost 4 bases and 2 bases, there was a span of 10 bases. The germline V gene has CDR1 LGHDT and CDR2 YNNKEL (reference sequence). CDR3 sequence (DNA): TGTGCCAGCAGCCCGGATAGCGTCACAGATACGCAGTATTTT. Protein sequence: CASSPDSVTDTQYF.

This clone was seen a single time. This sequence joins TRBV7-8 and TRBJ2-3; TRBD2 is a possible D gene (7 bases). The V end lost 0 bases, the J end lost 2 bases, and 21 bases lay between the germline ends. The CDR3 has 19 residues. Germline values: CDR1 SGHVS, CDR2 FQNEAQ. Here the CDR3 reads CASSLALPGGRRSTDTQYF. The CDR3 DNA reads TGTGCCAGCAGCTTAGCGCTACCGGGGGGCAGGCGATCCACAGATACGCAGTATTTT.

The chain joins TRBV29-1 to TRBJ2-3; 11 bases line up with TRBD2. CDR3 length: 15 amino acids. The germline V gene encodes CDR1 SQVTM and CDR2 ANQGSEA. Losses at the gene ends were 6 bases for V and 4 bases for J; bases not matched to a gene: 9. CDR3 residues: CSVPGLAGNPDTQYF. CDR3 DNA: TGCAGCGTACCCGGACTAGCGGGCAATCCAGATACGCAGTATTTT.

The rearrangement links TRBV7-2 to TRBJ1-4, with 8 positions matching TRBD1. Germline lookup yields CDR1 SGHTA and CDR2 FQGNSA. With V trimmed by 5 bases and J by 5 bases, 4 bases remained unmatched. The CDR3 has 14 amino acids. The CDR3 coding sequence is TGTGCCAGCAGCCTGACAGGGGCGAATGAAAAACTGTTTTTT. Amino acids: CASSLTGANEKLFF.

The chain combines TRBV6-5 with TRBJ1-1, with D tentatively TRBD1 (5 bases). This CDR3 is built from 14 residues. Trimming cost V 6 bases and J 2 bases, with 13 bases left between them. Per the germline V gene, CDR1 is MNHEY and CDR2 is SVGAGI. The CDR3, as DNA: TGTGCCAGCAGGGCCCTTGACAGCAACACTGAAGCTTTCTTT. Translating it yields CASRALDSNTEAFF.